The rows below give T cell receptor beta chains drawn from one sample of a study of control samples from healthy donors and cancer patients. Some clones are missing from TCRdb's copy, which holds only in-frame ones; the method was immunoSEQ multiplex PCR. Found here are over 200,000 clones, 82% of them singletons; the top ten hold roughly 13%. Sequenced sample: PBMCs. The source is a woman aged 60 to 75 with lung cancer. The CDR3 runs from the conserved cysteine through the conserved F or W. The D gene is left open where the match is weak. Size values are once, few and many counts, or a class for expanded clones, and some rows have none.

NA | TRBJ2-4 | TRBV7-3 | NA | TGTGCCAGCAGCGCCGGGTCCGGAAACATTCAGTACTTC | CASSAGSGNIQYF
TRBD2 | TRBJ2-2 | TRBV11-3 | many | TGTGCCAGCAGCCGAACGGGGGGAGCCGGGGAGCTGTTTTTT | CASSRTGGAGELFF
NA | TRBJ2-1 | TRBV6-5 | NA | TGTGCCAGCAGTTACGATCGCTACAATGAGCAGTTCTTC | CASSYDRYNEQFF
TRBD1 | TRBJ1-1 | TRBV10-2 | once | TGCGCCAGCAGTGATGGAAAAGGACAGGGGAGCACTGAAGCTTTCTTT | CASSDGKGQGSTEAFF
NA | TRBJ1-5 | TRBV27 | NA | TGTGCCAGCAGTCCCCGGGGAACAGCTAATAGCAATCAGCCCCAGCATTTT | CASSPRGTANSNQPQHF
TRBD2 | TRBJ2-1 | TRBV3-1/TRBV3-2 | NA | TGTGCCAGCAGCCCGACTAGCGGGGGCATCAGTGAGCAGTTCTTC | CASSPTSGGISEQFF
NA | TRBJ2-7 | TRBV28 | NA | TGTGCCAGCAGTTTGTCCTGGGCAGGGGAGCAGTACTTC | CASSLSWAGEQYF
NA | TRBJ1-6 | TRBV5-1 | NA | TGCGCCAGCAGCTGGGGGGACAATTCCGACCCCCTCCACTTT | CASSWGDNSDPLHF
NA | TRBJ2-7 | TRBV18 | NA | TGTGCCAGCTCACCCGGCGGTTCCTACGAGCAGTACTTC | CASSPGGSYEQYF
TRBD1 | TRBJ2-2 | TRBV6-5 | NA | TGTGCCAGCAGTTACTCGTACAGGGGTGGCGGGGAGCTGTTTTTT | CASSYSYRGGGELFF
TRBD1 | TRBJ2-2 | TRBV5-6 | NA | TGTGCCAGCAGCTTGGACAGGGGGGTAGCGGACGGGGAGCTGTTTTTT | CASSLDRGVADGELFF
TRBD1 | TRBJ2-2 | TRBV11-2 | NA | TGTGCCAGCAGCTTTTTGTTCTCCCAGGGGGTATGGAACACCGGGGAGCTGTTTTTT | CASSFLFSQGVWNTGELFF
NA | TRBJ2-2 | TRBV4-1 | NA | TGCGCCAGCAGCCAAGCTAGGACAGCCACCGGGGAGCTGTTTTTT | CASSQARTATGELFF
NA | TRBJ2-3 | TRBV4-2 | NA | TGTGCCAGCAGCCGGGGGACTCGTGTAGATACGCAGTATTTT | CASSRGTRVDTQYF
TRBD2 | TRBJ2-3 | TRBV9 | NA | TGTGCCAGCAGCACCAGACTAGCGGGGGGGGAATCCACAGATACGCAGTATTTT | CASSTRLAGGESTDTQYF
NA | TRBJ2-7 | TRBV5-1 | once | TGCGCCAGCAGCTTGGAGGGGACGGCATACGAGCAGTACTTC | CASSLEGTAYEQYF
TRBD1 | TRBJ2-1 | TRBV7-9 | few | TGTGCCAGCAGCTCCAATCCGGGACAGGTTAACAATGAGCAGTTCTTC | CASSSNPGQVNNEQFF
NA | TRBJ2-2 | TRBV5-1 | once | TGCGCCAGCAGCTTATACAGAGGCACCGGGGAGCTGTTTTTT | CASSLYRGTGELFF
NA | TRBJ2-5 | TRBV18 | NA | TGTGCCAGCTCACCCTCCGGGGAGACCCAGTACTTC | CASSPSGETQYF
TRBD2 | TRBJ2-1 | TRBV7-3 | NA | TGTGCCAGCAGCCCCGGGGGGAGCGGGAGAGGTGAGCAGTTCTTC | CASSPGGSGRGEQFF
NA | TRBJ2-2 | TRBV14 | NA | TGTGCCAGCATGGGGTCCGGGGAGCTGTTTTTT | CASMGSGELFF
TRBD1 | TRBJ1-4 | TRBV25-1 | many | TGTGCCAGCAGTGAACAATACAGGGGGACGAGGGAAAAACTGTTTTTT | CASSEQYRGTREKLFF
NA | TRBJ2-5 | TRBV15 | few | TGTGCCACCAGCAGAGTAGGGGGAGGTTTAGTTGGAGAGACCCAGTACTTC | CATSRVGGGLVGETQYF
NA | TRBJ2-7 | TRBV24-1 | NA | TGTGCCACCAGTGACCCCGGAAGATACTCCCTCTACGAGCAGTACTTC | CATSDPGRYSLYEQYF
TRBD1 | TRBJ1-5 | TRBV28 | NA | TGTGCCAGCAGTGGACAGGGGTATCAGCCCCAGCATTTT | CASSGQGYQPQHF
NA | TRBJ2-5 | TRBV5-6 | NA | TGTGCCAGCAGCTTGAGGGAAGGAGAGACCCAGTACTTC | CASSLREGETQYF
TRBD1 | TRBJ2-1 | TRBV2 | NA | TGTGCCAGCCTTGGGACAGCTTTCAATGAGCAGTTCTTC | CASLGTAFNEQFF
NA | TRBJ2-7 | TRBV9 | NA | TGTGCCAGCAGCGCCCTCAGGAGTTACGAGCAGTACTTC | CASSALRSYEQYF
NA | TRBJ2-5 | TRBV9 | NA | TGTGCCAGCAGCGCCTCGGACGGCCAAGAGACCCAGTACTTC | CASSASDGQETQYF
NA | TRBJ2-5 | TRBV13 | NA | TGTGCCAGCACCCAAACAGGGTTACGAGGAGAGACCCAGTACTTC | CASTQTGLRGETQYF
TRBD2 | TRBJ2-1 | TRBV6-2/TRBV6-3 | NA | TGTGCCAGCAGTTACCGGCCAGCGGGGAGCTCCTACAATGAGCAGTTCTTC | CASSYRPAGSSYNEQFF
TRBD1 | TRBJ1-1 | TRBV5-1 | NA | TGCGCCAGCAGCTGGGACAGTCCATTGAACACTGAAGCTTTCTTT | CASSWDSPLNTEAFF
TRBD2 | TRBJ2-3 | TRBV30 | NA | TGTGCCTCCGCCGTCGGACTAGCGGTAGATACGCAGTATTTT | CASAVGLAVDTQYF
NA | TRBJ1-6 | TRBV9 | NA | TGTGCCAGCAGCGATTGGGATAATTCACCCCTCCACTTT | CASSDWDNSPLHF
NA | TRBJ1-2 | TRBV3-1/TRBV3-2 | once | TGTGCCAGCAGCCAAGACCTGACCGGGGGACCATATGGCTACACCTTC | CASSQDLTGGPYGYTF
NA | TRBJ2-1 | TRBV9 | NA | TGTGCCAGCAGCGTAGTCGGGGGTGGCTCCTACAATGAGCAGTTCTTC | CASSVVGGGSYNEQFF
TRBD2 | TRBJ2-1 | TRBV9 | once | TGTGCCAGCAGCGTAAGCAGCGGGAGGGTGGGGGATGAGCAGTTCTTC | CASSVSSGRVGDEQFF
NA | TRBJ1-2 | TRBV6-5 | NA | TGTGCCAGCAGTTACGGTACCACCTCTCCCTATGGCTACACCTTC | CASSYGTTSPYGYTF
TRBD2 | TRBJ2-7 | TRBV29-1 | NA | TGCAGCGTTGGACTAGCGGGAAACTACGAGCAGTACTTC | CSVGLAGNYEQYF
NA | TRBJ2-1 | TRBV10-2 | NA | TGCGCCAGCAGTGAGTCACCGGGGACCCAACTAGCATGGGAGCAGTTCTTC | CASSESPGTQLAWEQFF
NA | TRBJ2-2 | TRBV2 | NA | TGTGCCAGCACCGGGGGACTTACGACCACCGGGGAGCTGTTTTTT | CASTGGLTTTGELFF
TRBD1 | TRBJ2-7 | TRBV2 | NA | TGTGCCAGCATCAGGGGGCGTGAGCAGTACTTC | CASIRGREQYF
TRBD1 | TRBJ1-2 | TRBV19 | NA | TGTGCCAGTAGTAAGATGACAGGGTACGGCTACACCTTC | CASSKMTGYGYTF
NA | TRBJ2-7 | TRBV3-1/TRBV3-2 | NA | TGTGCCAGCAGCCAAGATAGTAGGTGGGCCTCGAGCTCCTACGAGCAGTACTTC | CASSQDSRWASSSYEQYF
NA | TRBJ1-1 | TRBV5-1 | NA | TGCGCCAGCAGCTTGGACGAGGGGGTGAACACTGAAGCTTTCTTT | CASSLDEGVNTEAFF
NA | TRBJ1-4 | TRBV11-2 | NA | TGTGCCAGCAGCCCAACTACAGGGATTGAAAAACTGTTTTTT | CASSPTTGIEKLFF
NA | TRBJ1-6 | TRBV6-5 | NA | TGTGCCAGCAGTTACGGGGTTGGGGCCCTCCACTTT | CASSYGVGALHF
NA | TRBJ2-1 | TRBV14 | NA | TGTGCCAGCAGCCAAGACGCGGGTAAGCAGTTCTTC | CASSQDAGKQFF
NA | TRBJ2-7 | TRBV6-5 | NA | TGTGCCAGCAGGGGGCCCTACGAGCAGTACTTC | CASRGPYEQYF
NA | TRBJ2-2 | TRBV5-1 | NA | TGCGCCAGCAGCTTGTGGGGCACCGGGGAGCTGTTTTTT | CASSLWGTGELFF
TRBD2 | TRBJ2-3 | TRBV11-2 | few | TGTGCCAGCAGCTTAGACGGGGGGAGCACAGATACGCAGTATTTT | CASSLDGGSTDTQYF
TRBD1 | TRBJ2-2 | TRBV27 | once | TGTGCCAGCAGCACAGGGGGCGCTAACACCGGGGAGCTGTTTTTT | CASSTGGANTGELFF